These 20 T cell receptor beta chains share one sample of origin, sequenced in a study of CD8+CD57+ T cells in acquired aplastic anemia. Using genomic DNA as the template, TCR beta VDJ and CDR3 profiling was carried out. In TCRdb, the reads were re-called with MiXCR into one record per CDR3 protein. The sample includes about 160,000 distinct CDR3 sequences, roughly 50% of them seen just once. In patients chosen for sequencing, flow cytometry had shown CD8+CD57+ cell expansion. Sequenced: sorted CD4+, CD8+, or CD8+CD57+ T cells (not recorded which) from PBMCs. These receptors originate from a human donor with aplastic anemia.

With respect to this clonotype: A clone one base away is much larger, so this may be a read error. The chain couples TRBV5-4 to TRBJ2-1; D call uncertain. Trimming took 0 bases from V and 10 from J, leaving 17 bases between them. Germline CDR1 reads SGHNT; CDR2 reads YYREEE (reference sequence). The CDR3 consists of 15 residues. The CDR3 coding sequence is TGTGCCAGCAGCTTGGACAGCATCGTCTCGTCGGAGCAGTTCTTC. Its protein product is CASSLDSIVSSEQFF.

This clonotype appeared a few times. V gene TRBV30 combines with J gene TRBJ2-7; perhaps D is TRBD1 or TRBD2 (5 bases each). In germline, CDR1 is GTSNPN, CDR2 SVGIG (reference sequence). Trimming left V 5 bases short and J 7 bases short, with 18 bases between. The CDR3 consists of 13 residues. The CDR3 DNA sequence: TGTGCCTGGGGTCTTAGGGGACGTGAAGAGCAGTACTTC. This translates into CAWGLRGREEQYF.

The sample holds many counts of this clonotype. The V and J genes are TRBV19 and TRBJ2-7, with no clear D. Germline CDR1 and CDR2: LNHDA and SQIVND (reference sequence). CDR3 length: 14 residues. V shed 6 bases and J shed 0 bases, with 12 bases lying between them. The CDR3 protein is CASSWSVGSYEQYF. CDR3 in DNA: TGTGCCAGTAGCTGGAGTGTCGGCTCCTACGAGCAGTACTTC.

This clonotype was recorded many times. The chain is built from TRBV12-3 or TRBV12-4 and TRBJ1-1; D is unclear. The CDR3 consists of 14 residues. V was clipped by 6 bases and J by 0 bases, with 11 bases between them. The CDR3 nucleotides read TGTGCCAGCAGCTTAACCCCTATGAACACTGAAGCTTTCTTT. Amino acids: CASSLTPMNTEAFF.

The genes are TRBV7-4 and TRBJ1-1; perhaps TRBD1 as D (6 bases). CDR1 is SGHVT and CDR2 is SQSDAQ in the germline V gene. This CDR3 is 13 amino acids long. The V end lost 4 bases, the J end lost 4 bases, and 10 bases lay between the germline ends. CDR3 amino acids: CASSSYRVTEAFF. DNA for the CDR3: TGTGCCAGCAGCTCCTACAGGGTCACTGAAGCTTTCTTT.

This clonotype was seen at least ten times. This rearrangement joins TRBV15 to TRBJ2-7; tentative D call: TRBD1 (5 bases). The CDR3 is 14 residues long. The V and J ends lost 3 bases and 2 bases respectively, with 11 bases between them. The germline CDR1 and CDR2 sequences are LNHNV and YYDKDF (reference sequence). CDR3 bases: TGTGCCACCAGCAGTTTCAGGGATACCTACGAGCAGTACTTC. Translated, it gives CATSSFRDTYEQYF.

Turning to this clonotype: This sequence may be a read error, since a much larger clone differs from it by one base. The rearrangement joins TRBV6-1 to TRBJ2-7; possible D gene TRBD1, 5 bases. Germline V gene data show CDR1 as MNHNS and CDR2 as SASEGT. Trimming shortened V by 5 bases and J by 3 bases, and 20 bases separated the two germline ends. The CDR3 runs 16 residues. CDR3 sequence reads: CASSPLQGEPFYEQYF. CDR3 nucleotides: TGTGCCAGCAGTCCACTTCAGGGTGAGCCCTTCTACGAGCAGTACTTC.

The rearrangement uses TRBV19 and TRBJ1-1; no firm D call. CDR3 length: 13 residues. Trimming removed 1 base at V and 1 base at J, with 4 bases between. Germline CDR1 reads LNHDA; CDR2 reads SQIVND (reference sequence). CDR3 sequence (DNA): TGTGCCAGTAGTATAGCGCAGAACACTGAAGCTTTCTTT. Its translation is CASSIAQNTEAFF.

This clonotype appeared a few times. The chain recombines TRBV2 with TRBJ1-6, with D hard to call. Germline CDR1 and CDR2: SNHLY and FYNNEI. Trimming stripped 6 bases from V and 7 bases from J, with 10 bases between. The CDR3 is 13 residues long. The DNA for the CDR3 is TGTGCCAGCAGCATAGCTCCAAATTCACCCCTCCACTTT. Translating gives CASSIAPNSPLHF.

This rearrangement joins TRBV7-8 to TRBJ2-7; tentatively, D is TRBD2 (5 bases). The CDR3 extends over 15 amino acids. Germline-derived CDR1 and CDR2 are SGHVS and FQNEAQ. The germline V and J ends were trimmed by 0 bases and 3 bases, with 12 bases remaining between them. The DNA of the CDR3 is TGTGCCAGCAGCTTAGCACCGGGGTCTCACTACGAGCAGTACTTC. Amino acid sequence: CASSLAPGSHYEQYF.

This chain connects TRBV19 to TRBJ2-5; weak D call: TRBD1 (6 bases). Germline assignment: CDR1 LNHDA and CDR2 SQIVND (reference sequence). V was shortened by 10 bases and J by 3 bases, with 15 bases between the two germline ends. CDR3 length: 13 residues. CDR3: CATRGDKKETQYF. The CDR3 nucleotides read TGTGCCACCAGAGGGGACAAGAAAGAGACCCAGTACTTC.

This chain links TRBV10-3 with TRBJ1-6; tentative D call: TRBD1 (6 bases). Germline V gene data show CDR1 as ENHRY and CDR2 as SYGVKD. This CDR3 region has 14 residues. With 3 bases removed from V and 10 bases from J, the gap between germline ends came to 13 bases. This chain's CDR3 is CAISDPTGQSPLHF. CDR3 DNA: TGTGCCATCAGTGACCCGACAGGCCAGTCACCCCTCCACTTT.

A remark on this clonotype: Possible read error: a much larger clone is one base away. This chain links TRBV5-1 with TRBJ2-7, with 7 positions matching TRBD1. Germline V gene data show CDR1 as SGHRS and CDR2 as YFSETQ. CDR3 size: 13 residues. The CDR3 DNA reads TGCGCCAGCAGCTCCGGGACAGCCTACGAGCAGCACTTC. Amino acid sequence: CASSSGTAYEQHF.

Only a few counts were recorded for this clonotype. The chain recombines TRBV15 with TRBJ1-4, with D possibly matching TRBD1 (5 bases). The V end was cut by 1 base, the J end by 8 bases, with 14 bases between. The CDR3 length is 15 residues. Germline CDR1 reads LNHNV; CDR2 reads YYDKDF (reference sequence). Here the CDR3 reads CATSRGRRVTEKLFF. CDR3 DNA sequence: TGTGCCACCAGCAGAGGACGCAGGGTGACCGAAAAACTGTTTTTT.

This clonotype showed up just a few times. The CDR3 end shows no conserved phenylalanine or tryptophan, and so a read error is likely. DNA for the CDR3: TGTGCCAGCAGTTACACCGTAGCGGGAGTGAGGGATACGCAGTATTCT. The encoded protein is CASSYTVAGVRDTQYS. The chain is built from TRBV6-5 and TRBJ2-3; 9 nucleotides agree with TRBD2. This CDR3 region has 16 residues. V lost 2 bases and J lost 6; bases outside the gene matches: 9. Germline CDR1 MNHEY, CDR2 SVGAGI.

The chain links TRBV6-6 to TRBJ2-3; TRBD2 might be the D (6 bases). From germline, CDR1 is MNHNY and CDR2 SVGAGI (reference sequence). Trimming took off 7 bases at V and 1 base at J, with 12 bases between the two ends. CDR3 size: 14 residues. The DNA of the CDR3 is TGTGCCAGCATTAACCCGGGGGGCACAGATACGCAGTATTTT. It codes for CASINPGGTDTQYF.

The V and J genes are TRBV29-1 and TRBJ1-2, with D uncertain. V was trimmed by 6 bases and J by 6 bases, leaving 11 bases between them. CDR1 is SQVTM, CDR2 ANQGSEA, per germline. This CDR3 comprises 11 residues. The chain's CDR3 is CSVHGRDGYTF. CDR3 DNA: TGCAGCGTACACGGGCGGGATGGCTACACCTTC.

The chain links TRBV7-8 to TRBJ2-7, with a possible D match to TRBD1 (6 bases). Germline assignment: CDR1 SGHVS and CDR2 FQNEAQ. V lost 3 bases, J lost 6 bases, and 18 bases lay in between. The CDR3 has 15 amino acids. The chain's CDR3 is CASSLGDKGSVEQYF. The CDR3 DNA sequence: TGTGCCAGCAGCTTGGGGGACAAGGGGTCGGTCGAGCAGTACTTC.

In the case of this clonotype: Given a much more abundant clone one base away, this may be a read error. This chain connects TRBV4-2 to TRBJ2-1; no clear D. There are 17 residues in the CDR3. CDR1 and CDR2 (germline): LGHNA, YNFKEQ. CDR3: CASSQETGTSSYDEQFF. The CDR3 bases are TGTGCCAGCAGCCAAGAAACGGGTACAAGCTCCTACGATGAGCAGTTCTTC.

This clonotype was found many times. The chain combines TRBV4-1 with TRBJ1-2; unclear D gene. Germline CDR1 is MGHRA and CDR2 is YSYEKL. The CDR3 runs to 16 residues. V lost 6 bases, J lost 1 base, and 18 bases lay in between. CDR3 coding DNA: TGCGCCAGCAGATTTCAGACGGGCTCCCTTAACTATGGCTACACCTTC. Protein sequence: CASRFQTGSLNYGYTF.